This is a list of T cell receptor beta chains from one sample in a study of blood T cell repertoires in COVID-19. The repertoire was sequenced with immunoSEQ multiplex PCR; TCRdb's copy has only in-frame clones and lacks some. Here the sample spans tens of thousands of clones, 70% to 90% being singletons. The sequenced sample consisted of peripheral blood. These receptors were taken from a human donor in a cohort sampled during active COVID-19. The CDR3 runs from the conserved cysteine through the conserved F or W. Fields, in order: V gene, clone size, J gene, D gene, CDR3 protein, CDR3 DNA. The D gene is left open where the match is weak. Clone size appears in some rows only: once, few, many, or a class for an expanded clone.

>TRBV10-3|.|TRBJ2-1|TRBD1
CAISESGPGTGGLDEQFF
TGTGCCATCAGTGAGTCCGGTCCCGGGACAGGGGGCCTGGATGAGCAGTTCTTC
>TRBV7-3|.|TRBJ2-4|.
CASSYGTWAAKNIQYF
TGTGCCAGCAGCTATGGTACGTGGGCGGCCAAAAACATTCAGTACTTC
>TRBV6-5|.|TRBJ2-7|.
CASTSDSWTSYEQYF
TGTGCCAGCACTTCGGACAGTTGGACCTCCTACGAGCAGTACTTC
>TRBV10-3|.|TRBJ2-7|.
CAISLGGLSYEQYF
TGTGCCATCAGTCTCGGTGGACTCTCCTACGAGCAGTACTTC
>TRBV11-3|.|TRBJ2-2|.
CASSRTAVGELFF
TGTGCCAGCAGCCGGACAGCGGTAGGGGAGCTGTTTTTT
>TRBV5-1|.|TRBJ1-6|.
CASSLGVGENSPLHF
TGCGCCAGCAGCTTGGGCGTAGGGGAAAATTCACCCCTCCACTTT
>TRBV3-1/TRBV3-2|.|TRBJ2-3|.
CASSQEAVTGRTDTQYF
TGTGCCAGCAGCCAAGAAGCGGTCACAGGGCGCACAGATACGCAGTATTTT
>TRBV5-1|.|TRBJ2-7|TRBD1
CASRPMETGVGEQYF
TGCGCCAGCAGACCGATGGAGACAGGGGTAGGCGAGCAGTACTTC
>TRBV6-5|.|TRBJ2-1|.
CASSYSSTGRGEQFF
TGTGCCAGCAGTTACTCCTCGACAGGCCGTGGGGAGCAGTTCTTC
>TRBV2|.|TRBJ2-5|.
CASSEGQVGTQYF
TGTGCCAGCAGTGAAGGACAGGTCGGGACCCAGTACTTC
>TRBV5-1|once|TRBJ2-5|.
CASSLPDGQETQYF
TGCGCCAGCAGCTTACCCGACGGGCAAGAGACCCAGTACTTC
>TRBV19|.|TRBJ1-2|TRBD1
CASSPPGTGGGYGYTF
TGTGCCAGTAGTCCCCCCGGGACAGGGGGCGGGTATGGCTACACCTTC
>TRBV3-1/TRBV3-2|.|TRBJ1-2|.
CASSQDLNRVRTGYTF
TGTGCCAGCAGCCAAGATCTAAACAGGGTAAGAACTGGCTACACCTTC
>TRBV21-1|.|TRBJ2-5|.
CASSKGGTSGDEETQYF
TGTGCCAGCAGCAAAGGGGGCACTAGCGGGGACGAAGAGACCCAGTACTTC
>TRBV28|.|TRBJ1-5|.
CASSLQIDQPQHF
TGTGCCAGCAGTTTACAGATTGATCAGCCCCAGCATTTT
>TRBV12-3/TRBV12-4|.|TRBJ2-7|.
CASTSRSGEQYF
TGTGCCAGCACCTCTAGGAGTGGCGAGCAGTACTTC
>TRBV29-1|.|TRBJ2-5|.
CSVEVSTELQETQYF
TGCAGCGTTGAAGTCAGTACGGAGCTCCAAGAGACCCAGTACTTC
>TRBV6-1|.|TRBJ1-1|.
CASSEVDEAFF
TGTGCCAGCAGTGAGGTAGATGAAGCTTTCTTT
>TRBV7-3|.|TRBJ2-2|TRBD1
CASSFQGALNTGELFF
TGTGCCAGCAGCTTCCAGGGGGCGCTGAACACCGGGGAGCTGTTTTTT
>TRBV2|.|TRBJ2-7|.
CASYGQSSYEQYF
TGTGCCAGTTATGGACAGAGCTCCTACGAGCAGTACTTC
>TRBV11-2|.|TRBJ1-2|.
CASSSGPGYGYTF
TGTGCCAGCAGCTCCGGTCCGGGGTATGGCTACACCTTC
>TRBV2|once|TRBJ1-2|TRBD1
CAMQGDTGGPRYGYTF
TGTGCCATGCAAGGGGATACAGGGGGCCCACGCTATGGCTACACCTTC
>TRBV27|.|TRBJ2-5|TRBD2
CASNPTSGRSQETQYF
TGTGCCAGCAACCCGACTAGCGGGAGGTCTCAAGAGACCCAGTACTTC
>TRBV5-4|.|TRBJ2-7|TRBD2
CASQPGLAVDEQYF
TGTGCCAGCCAACCGGGACTAGCTGTCGACGAGCAGTACTTC
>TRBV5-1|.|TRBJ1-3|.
CASSVDSSSGNTIYF
TGCGCCAGCAGCGTTGACAGCAGCTCTGGAAACACCATATATTTT
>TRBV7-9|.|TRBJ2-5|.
CASSQTGEGETQYF
TGTGCCAGCAGCCAGACAGGGGAGGGAGAGACCCAGTACTTC
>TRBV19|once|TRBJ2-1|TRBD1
CASKRSGAGQGVDNEQFF
TGTGCCAGCAAGCGGAGCGGGGCGGGACAGGGCGTCGACAATGAGCAGTTCTTC
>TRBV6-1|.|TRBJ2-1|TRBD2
CASSERRGVLPNEQFF
TGTGCCAGCAGTGAGCGCCGGGGGGTTCTCCCCAATGAGCAGTTCTTC
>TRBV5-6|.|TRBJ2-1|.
CASSSRQWEVNEQFF
TGTGCCAGCAGCTCACGTCAATGGGAGGTCAATGAGCAGTTCTTC
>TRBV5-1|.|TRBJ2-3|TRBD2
CASSLSSGGVDTQYF
TGCGCCAGCAGCTTGTCTAGCGGGGGGGTGGATACGCAGTATTTT
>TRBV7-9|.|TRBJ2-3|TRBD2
CASSLTTAGGPTDTQYF
TGTGCCAGCAGCTTAACTACGGCGGGAGGGCCCACAGATACGCAGTATTTT
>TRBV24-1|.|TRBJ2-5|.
CATSGHGASVPDPYQETQYF
TGTGCCACCAGTGGCCATGGGGCGTCGGTTCCTGACCCGTACCAAGAGACCCAGTACTTC
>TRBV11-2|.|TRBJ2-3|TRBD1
CASSFTGGQTQYF
TGTGCCAGCAGCTTTACAGGGGGGCAGACGCAGTATTTT
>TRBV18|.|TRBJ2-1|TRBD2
CASSPSLAGEYNEQFF
TGTGCCAGCTCACCATCACTAGCGGGGGAGTACAATGAGCAGTTCTTC
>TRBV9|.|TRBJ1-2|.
CASSTDMYYGYTF
TGTGCCAGCAGCACCGACATGTACTATGGCTACACCTTC
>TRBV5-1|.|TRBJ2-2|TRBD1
CASSQDRVRPNTGELFF
TGCGCCAGCAGCCAGGACAGGGTTCGTCCGAACACCGGGGAGCTGTTTTTT
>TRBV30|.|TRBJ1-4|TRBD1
CAWSQGHGTGVYF
TGTGCCTGGAGTCAAGGGCATGGGACAGGGGTCTATTTT
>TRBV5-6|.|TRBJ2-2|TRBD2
CASRRLAGGTGELFF
TGTGCCAGCAGGAGACTAGCGGGGGGCACCGGGGAGCTGTTTTTT
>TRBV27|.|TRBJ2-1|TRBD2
CASKKAGGDEQFF
TGTGCCAGCAAAAAAGCGGGAGGAGATGAGCAGTTCTTC
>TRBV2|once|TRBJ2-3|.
CASSEPDSDTQYF
TGTGCCAGCAGTGAACCAGATTCAGATACGCAGTATTTT
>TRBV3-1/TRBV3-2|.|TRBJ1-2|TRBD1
CASSQETTGRSSGYTF
TGTGCCAGCAGCCAGGAGACGACAGGGAGATCGTCTGGCTACACCTTC
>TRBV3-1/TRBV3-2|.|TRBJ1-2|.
CASSQVSGYRYGYTF
TGTGCCAGCAGCCAAGTCTCGGGGTATAGGTATGGCTACACCTTC